Reported below is one TCR beta chain. The antigen remains undetermined. Both 60 Vbeta primers and 13 Jbeta primers went into the PCR. The protocol was immunoSEQ multiplex PCR, while the TCRdb copy is restricted to in-frame clones and leaves out a portion. The table has about 85,000 clones, over 70% seen once. The data were obtained in a study of cytomegalovirus exposure and HLA in healthy donors. The study, taken as a whole, reports: A few chains linked to CMV were shown in vitro to be specific for CMV antigens.

Trimming stripped 4 bases from V and 7 bases from J, with 13 bases between. The CDR3 extends over 12 amino acids. The V gene's germline CDR1 is GTSNPN and CDR2 SVGIG (reference sequence). This TCR was sampled from a woman in her forties or fifties in good health and CMV-seropositive. Material: PBMCs. The chain couples TRBV30 to TRBJ1-2, with D uncertain. CDR3 coding DNA: TGTGCCTGGATGGAGTCCCGCGGTGGCTACACCTTC. This gives the protein CAWMESRGGYTF. Looking up the rest from reference TRBV30 and TRBJ1-2 gives the full variable domain: SQTIHQWPATLVQPVGSPLSLECTVEGTSNPNLYWYRQAAGRGLQLLFYSVGIGQISSEVPQNLSASRPQDRQFILSSKKLLLSDSGFYLCAWMESRGGYTFGSGTRLTVV.